The 13 T cell receptor beta chains in this list originate from one sample, sequenced in a study of human T cells and chemical hapten exposure. TCRdb reprocessed the RACE reads via MiXCR and lists one record per CDR3 protein. The data show 380,000 or so distinct CDR3 sequences, more than 4.5% seen once. Indicated time point: patch test 1, 2 weeks after DPC sensitization. Described treatment: therapeutic diphenylcyclopropenone sensitization with weekly scalp DPC. The sequences come from whole blood, collected in connection with sensitization to the hapten diphenylcyclopropenone (DPC). These TCRs come from a woman aged 45-60 years with alopecia areata. Some clones in this sample may be carry-over from other donors' samples.

This clonotype was found a few times. J is TRBJ1-4 and V is TRBV5-6; 7 bases map to TRBD1. Looked up from germline, CDR1 is SGHDT and CDR2 is YYEEEE. There are 14 residues in the CDR3. Trimming at V came to 1 base and at J to 6 bases, leaving 3 bases not matched to a gene. The chain's CDR3 is CASSLRQGYEKLFF. The CDR3 nucleotides are TGTGCCAGCAGCTTGCGACAGGGCTATGAAAAACTGTTTTTT. Combining the CDR3 with reference TRBV5-6 and TRBJ1-4 gives the whole variable domain DAGVTQSPTHLIKTRGQQVTLRCSPKSGHDTVSWYQQALGQGPQFIFQYYEEEERQRGNFPDRFSGHQFPNYSSELNVNALLLGDSALYLCASSLRQGYEKLFFGSGTQLSVL.

This chain connects TRBV12-3 or TRBV12-4 to TRBJ1-6; possible D gene TRBD1, 5 bases. The CDR3 is 16 amino acids. V was pared by 2 bases and J by 7 bases, with 15 bases between. Here the CDR3 reads CASSLYGGSENSPLHF. CDR3 in DNA: TGTGCCAGCAGTTTATATGGGGGATCGGAAAATTCACCCCTCCACTTT.

This clonotype was detected many times. The V gene is TRBV7-9, the J gene TRBJ2-5; no definite D call. The V and J ends lost 0 bases and 3 bases respectively, with 14 bases between them. CDR3 length equals 16 residues. CDR1 is SEHNR and CDR2 is FQNEAQ in the germline V gene (reference sequence). DNA of the CDR3: TGTGCCAGCAGCTTAGCGAAATTAGCTGGGGAAGAGACCCAGTACTTC. Residues: CASSLAKLAGEETQYF.

This clonotype was counted ten times or more. This rearrangement joins TRBV9 to TRBJ2-7, with 9 nucleotides matching TRBD2. Germline V lookup: CDR1 SGDLS, CDR2 YYNGEE. The CDR3 has 15 residues. V shed 4 bases, J shed 5 bases, and the junction held 10 bases outside the gene matches. CDR3 in DNA: TGTGCCAGCAGCCCCCTTGGCGGGGGGGCCCACGAGCAGTACTTC. It yields the protein CASSPLGGGAHEQYF.

The V gene is TRBV10-3, the J gene TRBJ1-4; D not certain. The CDR3 covers 15 residues. Germline V gene lookup returns CDR1 ENHRY and CDR2 SYGVKD. V was trimmed by 0 bases and J by 0 bases, leaving 5 bases between them. CDR3 nucleotide sequence: TGTGCCATCAGTGAGTCGGTCGCAACTAATGAAAAACTGTTTTTT. Protein: CAISESVATNEKLFF.

This clonotype has ten or more counts. The V call is TRBV7-9, the J call TRBJ2-7; TRBD1 matches 9 bases. The germline V gene encodes CDR1 SEHNR and CDR2 FQNEAQ (reference sequence). V was pared by 2 bases and J by 7 bases, with 9 bases of the junction left unmatched. The CDR3 contains 15 residues. This CDR3 is CASSLSGTGRPEQYF. The CDR3 nucleotides read TGTGCCAGCAGCTTATCCGGGACAGGGAGACCAGAGCAGTACTTC.

The table lists this clonotype with many counts. The V call is TRBV11-2, the J call TRBJ2-7; the match to TRBD2 covers 12 bases. The V segment lost 0 bases and the J segment 6 bases; nucleotides outside the gene matches: 3. Germline V gene data show CDR1 as SGHAT and CDR2 as FQNNGV. The CDR3 loop spans 15 amino acids. DNA of the CDR3: TGTGCCAGCAGCTTAGAGGCTAGCGGGAGGGCCGAGCAGTACTTC. The encoded protein is CASSLEASGRAEQYF.

This clonotype was counted only a few times. V gene TRBV20-1 combines with J gene TRBJ1-6; 10 nucleotides agree with TRBD1. This CDR3 has 13 residues. With V trimmed by 8 bases and J by 9 bases, 7 bases remained unmatched. Germline CDR1 DFQATT, CDR2 SNEGSKA (reference sequence). The CDR3 bases are TGCAGTTGTAGGGACAGGGGTAGTTCACCCCTCCACTTT. This codes for CSCRDRGSSPLHF.

In its sample, this clonotype was seen many times. The chain is built from TRBV7-9 and TRBJ1-4; D not certain. Germline CDR1 SEHNR, CDR2 FQNEAQ (reference sequence). The CDR3 consists of 12 residues. The germline V and J ends were trimmed by 5 bases and 8 bases, with 9 bases remaining between them. CDR3 region: CASSRRLEKLFF. The CDR3 coding sequence is TGTGCCAGCAGCCGCAGGCTCGAAAAACTGTTTTTT.

This clonotype was counted a single time. Just one base apart from a much larger clone, this may be a read error. No conserved phenylalanine or tryptophan ends this CDR3, so it is likely a read error. The chain joins TRBV6-5 to TRBJ2-1; no clear D. This CDR3 region has 14 residues. Deletions cut 4 bases from V and 0 bases from J, with 7 bases between. Germline CDR1 and CDR2: MNHEY and SVGAGI. The CDR3 is CASSSLSSYNEQFI. DNA of the CDR3: TGTGCCAGCAGTTCCCTGAGCTCCTACAATGAGCAGTTCATC.

This clonotype was detected ten times or more. The V gene is TRBV5-1, the J gene TRBJ1-1, with 8 bases lining up with TRBD1. The CDR3 spans 16 residues. Per germline, CDR1 SGHRS and CDR2 YFSETQ. Trimming took 3 bases from V and 1 from J; bases not matched to a gene: 8. CDR3 DNA: TGCGCCAGCAGCTCTGGGACAGGCTTCTCGAACACTGAAGCTTTCTTT. It encodes CASSSGTGFSNTEAFF. Full variable domain (remainder filled in from reference TRBV5-1 and TRBJ1-1): KAGVTQTPRYLIKTRGQQVTLSCSPISGHRSVSWYQQTPGQGLQFLFEYFSETQRNKGNFPGRFSGRQFSNSRSEMNVSTLELGDSALYLCASSSGTGFSNTEAFFGQGTRLTVV.

This clonotype was detected many times. J is TRBJ2-5 and V is TRBV5-1, with 11 bases lining up with TRBD2. Per the germline V gene, CDR1 is SGHRS and CDR2 is YFSETQ. The CDR3 covers 15 residues. V lost 5 bases, J lost 3 bases, and 6 bases stayed unmatched. The CDR3 loop reads CASSWGTSGKETQYF. The CDR3 DNA follows: TGCGCCAGCAGTTGGGGGACTAGCGGTAAAGAGACCCAGTACTTC.

This clonotype was seen a few times. This chain's CDR3 is CAYYRDASNYGYTF. DNA of the CDR3: TGTGCCTATTACAGGGACGCCTCTAACTATGGCTACACCTTC. The chain employs TRBV30 and TRBJ1-2; perhaps TRBD1 as D (6 bases). The germline V gene has CDR1 GTSNPN and CDR2 SVGIG (reference sequence). Trimming left V 7 bases short and J 0 bases short, with 15 bases between. The CDR3 is made up of 14 amino acids. The whole variable domain, filled in from reference TRBV30 and TRBJ1-2, reads SQTIHQWPATLVQPVGSPLSLECTVEGTSNPNLYWYRQAAGRGLQLLFYSVGIGQISSEVPQNLSASRPQDRQFILSSKKLLLSDSGFYLCAYYRDASNYGYTFGSGTRLTVV.